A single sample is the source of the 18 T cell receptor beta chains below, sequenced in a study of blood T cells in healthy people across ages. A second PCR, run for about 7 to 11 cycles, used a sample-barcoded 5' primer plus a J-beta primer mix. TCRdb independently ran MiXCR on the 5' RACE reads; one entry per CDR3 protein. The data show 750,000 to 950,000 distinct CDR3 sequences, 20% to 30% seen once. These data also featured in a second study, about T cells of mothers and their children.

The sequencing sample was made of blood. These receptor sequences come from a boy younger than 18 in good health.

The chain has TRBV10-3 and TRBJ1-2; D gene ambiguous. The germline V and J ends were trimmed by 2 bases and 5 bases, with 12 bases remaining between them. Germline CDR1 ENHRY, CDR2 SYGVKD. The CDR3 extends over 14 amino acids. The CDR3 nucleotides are TGTGCCATCAGTGAGGGATACAAAGGGTATGGCTACACCTTC. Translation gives CAISEGYKGYGYTF.

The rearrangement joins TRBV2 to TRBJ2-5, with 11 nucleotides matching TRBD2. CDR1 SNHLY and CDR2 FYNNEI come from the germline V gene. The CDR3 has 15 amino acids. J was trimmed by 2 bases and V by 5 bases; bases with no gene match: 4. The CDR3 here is CASSIVAGGQETQYF. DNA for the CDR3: TGTGCCAGCAGTATCGTAGCGGGGGGGCAAGAGACCCAGTACTTC.

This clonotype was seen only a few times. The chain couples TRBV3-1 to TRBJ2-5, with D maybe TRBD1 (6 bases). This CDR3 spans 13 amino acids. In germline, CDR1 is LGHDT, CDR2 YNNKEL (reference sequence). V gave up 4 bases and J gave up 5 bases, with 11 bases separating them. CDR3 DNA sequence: TGTGCCAGCAGCCGTGGACAGTCGGAGACCCAGTACTTC. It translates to CASSRGQSETQYF.

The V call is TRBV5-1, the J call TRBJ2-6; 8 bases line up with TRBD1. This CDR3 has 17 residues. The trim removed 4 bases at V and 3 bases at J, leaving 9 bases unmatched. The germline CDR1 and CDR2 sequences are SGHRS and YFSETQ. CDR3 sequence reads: CASSPRQGAGGANVLTF. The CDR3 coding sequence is TGCGCCAGCAGCCCACGGCAGGGGGCGGGTGGGGCCAACGTCCTGACTTTC. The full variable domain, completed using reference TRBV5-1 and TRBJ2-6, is KAGVTQTPRYLIKTRGQQVTLSCSPISGHRSVSWYQQTPGQGLQFLFEYFSETQRNKGNFPGRFSGRQFSNSRSEMNVSTLELGDSALYLCASSPRQGAGGANVLTFGAGSRLTVL.

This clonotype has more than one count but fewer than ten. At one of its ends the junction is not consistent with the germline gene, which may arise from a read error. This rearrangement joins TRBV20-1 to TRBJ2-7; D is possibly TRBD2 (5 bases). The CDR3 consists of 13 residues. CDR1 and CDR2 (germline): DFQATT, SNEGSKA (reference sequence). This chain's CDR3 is CSAKGLAVHEQYF. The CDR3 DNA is TGCAGTGCCAAAGGGCTAGCCGTCCACGAGCAATACTTC.

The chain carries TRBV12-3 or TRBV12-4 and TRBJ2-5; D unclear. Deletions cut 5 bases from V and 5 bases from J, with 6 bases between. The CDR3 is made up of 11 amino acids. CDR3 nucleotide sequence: TGTGCCAGCAGTGCTAAGGAGACCCAGTACTTC. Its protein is CASSAKETQYF.

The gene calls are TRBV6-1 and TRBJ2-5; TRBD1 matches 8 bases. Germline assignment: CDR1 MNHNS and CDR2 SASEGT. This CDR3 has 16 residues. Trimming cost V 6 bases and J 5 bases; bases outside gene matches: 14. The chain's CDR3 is CASSPNKQGVGETQYF. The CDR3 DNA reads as TGTGCCAGCAGCCCCAACAAACAGGGGGTCGGGGAGACCCAGTACTTC.

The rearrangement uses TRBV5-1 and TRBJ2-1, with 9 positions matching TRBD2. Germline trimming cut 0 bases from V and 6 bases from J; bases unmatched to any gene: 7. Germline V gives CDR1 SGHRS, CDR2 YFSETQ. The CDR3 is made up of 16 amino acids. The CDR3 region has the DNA TGCGCCAGCAGCTTGGGCGCGGGAGGGCCTTTCAATGAGCAGTTCTTC. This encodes CASSLGAGGPFNEQFF.

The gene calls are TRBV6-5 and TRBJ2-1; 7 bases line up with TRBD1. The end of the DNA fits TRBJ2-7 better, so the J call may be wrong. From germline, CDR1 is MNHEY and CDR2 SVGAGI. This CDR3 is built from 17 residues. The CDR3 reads CASSYVKQGWSAYEQYF. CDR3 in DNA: TGTGCCAGCAGTTACGTGAAACAGGGGTGGTCTGCCTACGAGCAGTACTTC.

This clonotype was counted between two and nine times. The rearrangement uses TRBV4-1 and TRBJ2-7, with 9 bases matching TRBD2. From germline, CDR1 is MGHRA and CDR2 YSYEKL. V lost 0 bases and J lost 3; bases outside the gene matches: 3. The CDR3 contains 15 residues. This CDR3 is CASSQEPAGGYEQYF. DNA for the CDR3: TGCGCCAGCAGCCAAGAACCAGCGGGGGGCTACGAGCAGTACTTC.

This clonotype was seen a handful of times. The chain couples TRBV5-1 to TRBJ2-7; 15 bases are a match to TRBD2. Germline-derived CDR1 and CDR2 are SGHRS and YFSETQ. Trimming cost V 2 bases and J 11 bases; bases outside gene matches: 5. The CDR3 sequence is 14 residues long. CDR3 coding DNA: TGCGCCAGCAGCTTAAATGGACTAGCGGGGGGGAAGTACTTC. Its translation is CASSLNGLAGGKYF.

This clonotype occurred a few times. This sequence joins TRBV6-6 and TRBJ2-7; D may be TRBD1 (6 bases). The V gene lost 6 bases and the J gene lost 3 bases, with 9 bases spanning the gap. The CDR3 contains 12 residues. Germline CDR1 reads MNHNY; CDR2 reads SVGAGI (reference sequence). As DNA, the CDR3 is TGTGCCAGCAGAAGGGGGTTCTACGAGCAGTACTTC. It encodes CASRRGFYEQYF.

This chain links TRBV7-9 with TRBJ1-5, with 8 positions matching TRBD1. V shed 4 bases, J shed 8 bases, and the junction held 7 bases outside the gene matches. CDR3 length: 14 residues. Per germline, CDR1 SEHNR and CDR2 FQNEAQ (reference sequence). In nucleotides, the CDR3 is TGTGCCAGCAGCTCAGGACAGGGCAGGGAGCCCCAGCATTTT. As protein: CASSSGQGREPQHF.

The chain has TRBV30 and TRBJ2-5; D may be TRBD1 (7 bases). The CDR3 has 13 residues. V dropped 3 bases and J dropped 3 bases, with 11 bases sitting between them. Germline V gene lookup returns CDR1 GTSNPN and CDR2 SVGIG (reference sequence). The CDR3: CAWRQGGEETQYF. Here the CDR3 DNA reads TGTGCCTGGAGGCAGGGGGGAGAAGAGACCCAGTACTTC.

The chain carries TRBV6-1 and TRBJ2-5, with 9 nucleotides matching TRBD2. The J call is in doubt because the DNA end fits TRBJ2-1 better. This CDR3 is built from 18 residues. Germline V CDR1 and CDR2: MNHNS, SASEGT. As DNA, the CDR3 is TGTGCCAGCAGTGGGCAGGGGACTAGCAGGCCGTTAATCAATGAGCAGTTCTTC. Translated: CASSGQGTSRPLINEQFF.

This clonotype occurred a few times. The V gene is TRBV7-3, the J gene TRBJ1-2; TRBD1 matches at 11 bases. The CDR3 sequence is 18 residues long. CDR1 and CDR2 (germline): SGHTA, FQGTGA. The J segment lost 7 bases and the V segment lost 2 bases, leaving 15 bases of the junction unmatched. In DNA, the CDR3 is TGTGCCAGCAGCTTAGCTCCTGGGCCCGGACAGGGGGCGTTTGGCTACACCTTC. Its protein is CASSLAPGPGQGAFGYTF.

The CDR3 bases are TGTGCCAGCACCAAGACTAGCGGGGGGGCCTACGAGCAGTACTTC. The encoded protein is CASTKTSGGAYEQYF. This chain connects TRBV28 to TRBJ2-7, with 14 bases fitting TRBD2. The CDR3 covers 15 residues. Germline values: CDR1 MDHEN, CDR2 SYDVKM. V gave up 7 bases and J gave up 2 bases; unmatched junction bases: 4.

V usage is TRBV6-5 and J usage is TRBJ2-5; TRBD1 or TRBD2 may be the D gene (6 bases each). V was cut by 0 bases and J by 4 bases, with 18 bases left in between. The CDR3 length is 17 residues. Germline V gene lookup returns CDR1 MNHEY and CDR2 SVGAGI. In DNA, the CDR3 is TGTGCCAGCAGTTACTCGATCAACAGGGAGGATCCAGAGACCCAGTACTTC. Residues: CASSYSINREDPETQYF.